The rows below give T cell receptor beta chains drawn from one sample of a study of blood T cell repertoires in COVID-19. Some clones are missing from TCRdb's copy, which holds only in-frame ones; the method was immunoSEQ multiplex PCR. The data hold fewer than 150,000 clones, with 84% observed a single time. Material for sequencing was peripheral blood. Every receptor here comes from a human donor in a cohort sampled during active COVID-19. The CDR3 runs from the conserved cysteine through the conserved F or W. The D gene is left open where the match is weak. Clone size is stated in some rows and not others, as once, few, many or a class when expanded.

TRBV4-2	few	-	TRBJ1-1	TGTGCCAGCAGGATCGGAGGGAGTTGGGGATCGGGTGACACTGAAGCTTTCTTT	CASRIGGSWGSGDTEAFF
TRBV28	-	TRBD1	TRBJ2-3	TGTGCCAGCAGTTTGACAGGGGGCGGCACAGATACGCAGTATTTT	CASSLTGGGTDTQYF
TRBV24-1	-	-	TRBJ2-2	TGTGCCACCAGTGAACTTACTAGTGCCGGGGAGCTGTTTTTT	CATSELTSAGELFF
TRBV7-6	-	-	TRBJ1-6	TGTGCCAGCAGACCGACAGTCAATTCACCCCTCCACTTT	CASRPTVNSPLHF
TRBV11-3	-	-	TRBJ2-1	TGTGCCAGCAGCCCCCGGCGGGGGGCAGGGGGTGAGCAGTTCTTC	CASSPRRGAGGEQFF
TRBV7-3	-	TRBD2	TRBJ2-3	TGTGCCAGCAGCCCCCAGACTAGCTCAGATACGCAGTATTTT	CASSPQTSSDTQYF
TRBV19	-	-	TRBJ2-7	TGTGCCAGTAGTATCGCCCGGGAGCGGGAGCAGTACTTC	CASSIAREREQYF
TRBV11-1	-	-	TRBJ2-1	TGTGCCAGCAGCTTCCCCAGGGTTGCCAATGAGCAGTTCTTC	CASSFPRVANEQFF
TRBV7-3	once	-	TRBJ2-2	TGTGCCAGCAGCCCTAGAGTCACCGGGGAGCTGTTTTTT	CASSPRVTGELFF
TRBV24-1	-	TRBD2	TRBJ2-5	TGTGCCACCAGTGATCATTTCAGCGGGGGGGTTCGAGAGACCCAGTACTTC	CATSDHFSGGVRETQYF
TRBV5-1	-	TRBD1	TRBJ1-3	TGCGCCAGCAGCCGTGCGACAGGGGGTGGTGGAAACACCATATATTTT	CASSRATGGGGNTIYF
TRBV7-9	few	-	TRBJ2-2	TGTGCCAGCAGCTTAGCTGGGGCCTGGACCGGGGAGCTGTTTTTT	CASSLAGAWTGELFF
TRBV4-1	-	TRBD2	TRBJ2-2	TGCGCCAGCAGCCAAGCACTGCTAGCGGGGGCGACGAACACCGGGGAGCTGTTTTTT	CASSQALLAGATNTGELFF
TRBV6-5	-	TRBD1	TRBJ1-4	TGTGCCAGCAGTTACTCCGGACAGGGTGAAAAACTGTTTTTT	CASSYSGQGEKLFF
TRBV2	-	-	TRBJ1-2	TGTGCCAGCAGTGAGGGAGGGAATCTCTATGGCTACACCTTC	CASSEGGNLYGYTF
TRBV5-4	-	-	TRBJ1-1	TGTGCCAGCAGCAGCGTCGAGGCTGAAGCTTTCTTT	CASSSVEAEAFF
TRBV11-2	-	-	TRBJ1-2	TGTGCCAGCAGCTTAGGCAGGGCGGGCTACACCTTC	CASSLGRAGYTF
TRBV6-5	-	TRBD2	TRBJ2-3	TGTGCCAGCACCGAAAGCGGGGGGACTACAGATACGCAGTATTTT	CASTESGGTTDTQYF
TRBV7-9	-	TRBD1	TRBJ1-2	TGTGCCAGCAGCCCGACAGGGGCTGATGGCTACACCTTC	CASSPTGADGYTF
TRBV7-2	-	TRBD1	TRBJ2-1	TGTGCCAGCAGCTTAACAGGGGGGATAGCCTACAATGAGCAGTTCTTC	CASSLTGGIAYNEQFF
TRBV3-1/TRBV3-2	-	-	TRBJ2-6	TGTGCCAGCAGCCAAGAGCGTTACGGGGCCAACGTCCTGACTTTC	CASSQERYGANVLTF
TRBV12-3/TRBV12-4	-	-	TRBJ2-5	TGTGCCAGCAGTTGGCAGGTGGGAGAGACCCAGTACTTC	CASSWQVGETQYF
TRBV5-4	-	TRBD2	TRBJ2-5	TGTGCCAGCAGCTTTGGAGGGACTAGATTCGAGACCCAGTACTTC	CASSFGGTRFETQYF
TRBV29-1	once	TRBD1	TRBJ1-3	TGCAGCGTGGAAGACAGGGGTGGAAACACCATATATTTT	CSVEDRGGNTIYF
TRBV19	-	-	TRBJ2-2	TGTGCCAGTAGTATAGATCGGGGCACCGGGGAGCTGTTTTTT	CASSIDRGTGELFF
TRBV9	-	-	TRBJ2-1	TGTGCCAGCAGCGTTTCGCAGGCCTCCTACAATGAGCAGTTCTTC	CASSVSQASYNEQFF
TRBV7-2	-	-	TRBJ2-7	TGTGCCAGCAGTCAGGGATGGGGTGGGCCCTACGAGCAGTACTTC	CASSQGWGGPYEQYF
TRBV6-5	-	-	TRBJ1-6	TGTGCCAGCACAGACAGAAGTTCACCCCTCCACTTT	CASTDRSSPLHF
TRBV3-1/TRBV3-2	-	-	TRBJ1-2	TGTGCCAGCAGCGGTCGGACAGACGTCTATGGCTACACCTTC	CASSGRTDVYGYTF
TRBV6-1	-	TRBD2	TRBJ2-7	TGTGCCAGCAGTGAACAAGGGACTAGCGGGGACGAGCAGTACTTC	CASSEQGTSGDEQYF
TRBV5-5	once	-	TRBJ2-7	TGTTTGGCAGGATCTACCTACGAGCAGTACTTC	CLAGSTYEQYF
TRBV19	-	-	TRBJ2-7	TGTGCCACAAGTACGGGGCAGGGGGGATACTACGAGCAGTACTTC	CATSTGQGGYYEQYF
TRBV6-1	-	-	TRBJ2-1	TGTGCCAGCAGTGGGGGAGTATGGGGTACATCCTATGAGCAGTTCTTC	CASSGGVWGTSYEQFF
TRBV6-5	-	-	TRBJ1-6	TGTGCCAGCAGTTACCGCCGACAGTCGAATTCACCCCTCCACTTT	CASSYRRQSNSPLHF
TRBV21-1	-	-	TRBJ2-3	TGTGCCAGCAGCAAAACACAGGGGAGTTCGACAGATACGCAGTATTTT	CASSKTQGSSTDTQYF
TRBV7-8	once	-	TRBJ1-1	TGTGCCAGCAGCTTACGGTTCAACACTGAAGCTTTCTTT	CASSLRFNTEAFF
TRBV7-2	-	TRBD2	TRBJ2-1	TGTGCCAGCAGCTTGCAGCGTCATACTAGCGGGGGGGCGAATGAGCAGTTCTTC	CASSLQRHTSGGANEQFF
TRBV28	-	-	TRBJ2-7	TGTGCCAGCTATTGGACAGCCTTTCAGGAGCAGTACTTC	CASYWTAFQEQYF
TRBV4-2	-	-	TRBJ1-1	TGTGCCAGCAGCCAAGTTTTAGGGGGGAACACTGAAGCTTTCTTT	CASSQVLGGNTEAFF
TRBV5-1	-	-	TRBJ2-5	TGCGCCAGCAGCTTTAGAGAGAGGGAGACCCAGTACTTC	CASSFRERETQYF
TRBV9	-	TRBD1	TRBJ1-1	TGTGCCAGCAGCGTAGGACAGGGCCTAAACACTGAAGCTTTCTTT	CASSVGQGLNTEAFF
TRBV28	-	-	TRBJ1-5	TGTGCCAGCAGTTTCACCGGGACATCATGGGGTCAGCCCCAGCATTTT	CASSFTGTSWGQPQHF
TRBV10-3	-	TRBD1	TRBJ2-1	TGTGCCATCAGTGACGAGGACAGGGTGGAGCGCAATGAGCAGTTCTTC	CAISDEDRVERNEQFF
TRBV28	-	TRBD1	TRBJ2-7	TGTGCCAGCAGCTCGGGACAGACCCAGGGGGAGCAGTACTTC	CASSSGQTQGEQYF
TRBV23-1	-	TRBD1	TRBJ2-2	TGCGCCAGCTTCCGGGACAGGGGGTTCGGGGAGCTGTTTTTT	CASFRDRGFGELFF
TRBV19	-	TRBD1	TRBJ2-7	TGTGCCAGTCAACAGGGGGCCAGCTACGAGCAGTACTTC	CASQQGASYEQYF